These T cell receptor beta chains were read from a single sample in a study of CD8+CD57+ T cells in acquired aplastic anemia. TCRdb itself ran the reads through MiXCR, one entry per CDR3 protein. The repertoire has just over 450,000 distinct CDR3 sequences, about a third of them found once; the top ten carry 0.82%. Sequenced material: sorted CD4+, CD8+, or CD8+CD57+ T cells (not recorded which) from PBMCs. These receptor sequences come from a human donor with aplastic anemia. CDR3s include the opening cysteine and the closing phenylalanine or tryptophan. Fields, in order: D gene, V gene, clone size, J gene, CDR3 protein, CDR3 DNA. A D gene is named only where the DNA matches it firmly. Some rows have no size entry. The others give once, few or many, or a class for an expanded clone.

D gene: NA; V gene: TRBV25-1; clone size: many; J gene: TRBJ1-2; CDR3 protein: CASGQPGRDYGYTF; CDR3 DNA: TGTGCCAGCGGTCAGCCAGGGAGAGACTATGGCTACACCTTC
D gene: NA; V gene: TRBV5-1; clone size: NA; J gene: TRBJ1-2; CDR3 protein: CASSSHTLRMGNFYGYTF; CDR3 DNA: TGCGCCAGCAGCTCCCACACGCTCCGGATGGGAAACTTCTATGGCTACACCTTC
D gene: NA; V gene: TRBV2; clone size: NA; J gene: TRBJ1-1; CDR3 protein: CASRYSDKNTGAFF; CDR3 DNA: TGTGCCAGCCGATACTCGGACAAGAACACTGGAGCTTTCTTT
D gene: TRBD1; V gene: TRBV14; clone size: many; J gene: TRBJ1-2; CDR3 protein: CASSQGTGNYGYTF; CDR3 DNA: TGTGCCAGCAGCCAAGGGACAGGGAACTATGGCTACACCTTC
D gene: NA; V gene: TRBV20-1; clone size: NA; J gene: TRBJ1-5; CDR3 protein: CSAPGAYSNQPQHF; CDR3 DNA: TGCAGTGCTCCAGGAGCTTATAGCAATCAGCCCCAGCATTTT
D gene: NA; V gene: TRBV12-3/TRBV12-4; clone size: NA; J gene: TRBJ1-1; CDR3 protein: CASSFGSGRHTEAFF; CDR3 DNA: TGTGCCAGCAGTTTTGGGTCGGGACGGCACACTGAAGCTTTCTTT
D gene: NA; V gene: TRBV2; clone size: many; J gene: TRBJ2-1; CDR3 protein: CASSLRSVWNEQFF; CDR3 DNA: TGTGCCAGCAGTCTGAGGTCCGTTTGGAATGAGCAGTTCTTC
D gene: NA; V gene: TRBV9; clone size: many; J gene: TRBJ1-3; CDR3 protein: CASSVEGPGGNTIYF; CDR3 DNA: TGTGCCAGCAGCGTAGAAGGGCCAGGAGGAAACACCATATATTTT
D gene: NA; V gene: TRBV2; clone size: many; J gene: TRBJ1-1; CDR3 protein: CASSERQRNTEAFF; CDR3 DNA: TGTGCCAGCAGTGAAAGACAGAGGAACACTGAAGCTTTCTTT
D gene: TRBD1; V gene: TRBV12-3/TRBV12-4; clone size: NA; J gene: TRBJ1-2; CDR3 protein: CASSWRDRGYTF; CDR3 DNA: TGTGCCAGCAGTTGGCGGGACAGGGGTTACACCTTC
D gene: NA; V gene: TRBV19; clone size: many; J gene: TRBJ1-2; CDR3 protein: CASSIGRTSYGYTF; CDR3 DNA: TGTGCCAGTAGTATCGGCCGGACATCATATGGCTACACCTTC
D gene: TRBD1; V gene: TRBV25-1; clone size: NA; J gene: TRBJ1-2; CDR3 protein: CASLLGAGGDGYTF; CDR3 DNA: TGTGCCAGCTTATTGGGGGCAGGGGGCGATGGCTACACCTTC
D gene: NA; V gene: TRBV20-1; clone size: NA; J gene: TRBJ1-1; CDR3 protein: CSARGVGTEAFF; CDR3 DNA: TGCAGTGCTAGAGGGGTGGGGACTGAAGCTTTCTTT
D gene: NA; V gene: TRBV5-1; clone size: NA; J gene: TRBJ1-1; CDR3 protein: CASSLLAGTRGEAFF; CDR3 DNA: TGCGCCAGCAGCTTGTTGGCCGGAACCAGGGGTGAAGCTTTCTTT
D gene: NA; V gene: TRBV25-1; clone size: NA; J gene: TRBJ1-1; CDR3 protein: CASSEPTQESTEAFF; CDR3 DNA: TGTGCCAGCAGTGAACCAACTCAGGAATCCACTGAAGCTTTCTTT
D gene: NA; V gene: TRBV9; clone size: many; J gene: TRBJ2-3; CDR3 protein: CASSVGTNTDTQYF; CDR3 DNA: TGTGCCAGCAGCGTAGGGACTAACACAGATACGCAGTATTTT
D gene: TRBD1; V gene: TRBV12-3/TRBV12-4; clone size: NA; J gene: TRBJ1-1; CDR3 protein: CASSREQGAAFF; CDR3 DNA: TGTGCCAGCAGTCGGGAACAGGGGGCCGCTTTCTTC
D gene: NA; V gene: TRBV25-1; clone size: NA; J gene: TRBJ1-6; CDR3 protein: CASSESGANNSPLHF; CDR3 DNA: TGTGCCAGCAGTGAATCAGGGGCCAATAATTCACCCCTCCACTTT
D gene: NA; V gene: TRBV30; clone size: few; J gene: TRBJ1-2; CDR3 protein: CAWMGGGRGYGYTF; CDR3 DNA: TGTGCCTGGATGGGGGGCGGACGCGGCTATGGCTACACCTTC
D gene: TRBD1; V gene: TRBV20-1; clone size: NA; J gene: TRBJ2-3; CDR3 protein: CSARDWGQGRPDTQYF; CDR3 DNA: TGCAGTGCTAGAGATTGGGGACAGGGGAGGCCAGATACGCAGTATTTT
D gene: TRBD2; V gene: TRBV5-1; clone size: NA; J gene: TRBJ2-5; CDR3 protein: CASMWLAGGQETQYF; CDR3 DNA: TGCGCCAGCATGTGGCTAGCGGGGGGTCAAGAGACCCAGTACTTC
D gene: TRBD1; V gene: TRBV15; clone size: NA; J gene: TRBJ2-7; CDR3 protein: CATSRPQGQAGTYEQYF; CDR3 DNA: TGTGCCACCAGCAGACCCCAGGGACAGGCCGGGACCTACGAGCAGTACTTC
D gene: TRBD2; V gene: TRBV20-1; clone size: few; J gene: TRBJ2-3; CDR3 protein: CSASLGRGTDTQYF; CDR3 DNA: TGCAGTGCTAGTCTGGGGCGGGGGACAGATACGCAGTATTTT
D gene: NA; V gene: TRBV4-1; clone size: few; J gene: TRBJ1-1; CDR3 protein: CASSQDNWYTEAFF; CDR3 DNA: TGCGCCAGCAGCCAAGATAATTGGTACACTGAAGCTTTCTTT
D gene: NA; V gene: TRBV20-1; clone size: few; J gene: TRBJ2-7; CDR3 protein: CSASSRRGLYEQYF; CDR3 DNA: TGCAGTGCTAGTAGTAGGAGGGGCCTCTACGAGCAGTACTTC
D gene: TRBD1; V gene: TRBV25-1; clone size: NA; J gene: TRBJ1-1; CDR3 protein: CASSTGAVKAFF; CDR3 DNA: TGTGCCAGCAGTACAGGGGCAGTAAAAGCTTTCTTT
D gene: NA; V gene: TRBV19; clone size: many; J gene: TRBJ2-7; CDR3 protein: CASCFRQGSYEQYF; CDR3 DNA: TGTGCCAGTTGTTTTCGGCAGGGCTCCTACGAGCAGTACTTC
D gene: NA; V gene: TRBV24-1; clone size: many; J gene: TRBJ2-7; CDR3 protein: CATSDPTFNEQYF; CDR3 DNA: TGTGCCACCAGTGACCCCACATTCAACGAGCAGTACTTC
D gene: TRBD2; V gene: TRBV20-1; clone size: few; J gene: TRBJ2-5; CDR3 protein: CSASSRLAGVWRETQYF; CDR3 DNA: TGCAGTGCTTCGTCCCGGCTAGCGGGGGTTTGGCGGGAGACCCAGTACTTC
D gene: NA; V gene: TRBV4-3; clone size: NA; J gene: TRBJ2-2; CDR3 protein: CASSHNPGGPNTGELFF; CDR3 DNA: TGCGCCAGCAGCCACAATCCCGGGGGGCCGAACACCGGGGAGCTGTTTTTT
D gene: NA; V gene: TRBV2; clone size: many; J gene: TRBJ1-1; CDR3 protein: CASSTAPNTEAFF; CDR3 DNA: TGTGCCAGCAGCACGGCGCCGAACACTGAAGCTTTCTTT